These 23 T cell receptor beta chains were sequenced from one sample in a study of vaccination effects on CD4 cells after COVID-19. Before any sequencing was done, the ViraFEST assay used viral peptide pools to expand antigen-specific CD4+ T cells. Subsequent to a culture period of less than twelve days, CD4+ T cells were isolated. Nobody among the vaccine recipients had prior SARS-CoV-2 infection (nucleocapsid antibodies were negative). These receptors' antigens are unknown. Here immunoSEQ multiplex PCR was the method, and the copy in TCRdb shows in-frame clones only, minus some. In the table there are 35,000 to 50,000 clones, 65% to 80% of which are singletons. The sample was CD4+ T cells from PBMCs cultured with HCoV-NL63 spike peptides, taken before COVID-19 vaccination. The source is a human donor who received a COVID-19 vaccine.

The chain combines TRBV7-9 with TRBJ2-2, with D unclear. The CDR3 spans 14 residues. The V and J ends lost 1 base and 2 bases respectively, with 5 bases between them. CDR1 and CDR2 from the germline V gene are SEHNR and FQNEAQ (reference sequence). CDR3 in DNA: TGTGCCAGCAGCTTAGGACAAAACACCGGGGAGCTGTTTTTT. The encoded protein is CASSLGQNTGELFF. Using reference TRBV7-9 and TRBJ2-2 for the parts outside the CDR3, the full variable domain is DTGVSQNPRHKITKRGQNVTFRCDPISEHNRLYWYRQTLGQGPEFLTYFQNEAQLEKSRLLSDRFSAERPKGSFSTLEIQRTEQGDSAMYLCASSLGQNTGELFFGEGSRLTVL.

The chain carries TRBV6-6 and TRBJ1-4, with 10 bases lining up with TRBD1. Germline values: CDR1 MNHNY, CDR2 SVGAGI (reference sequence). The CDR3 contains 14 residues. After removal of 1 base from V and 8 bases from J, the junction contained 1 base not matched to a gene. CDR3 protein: CASSYWTGGEKLFF. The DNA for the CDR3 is TGTGCCAGCAGTTACTGGACAGGGGGGGAAAAACTGTTTTTT.

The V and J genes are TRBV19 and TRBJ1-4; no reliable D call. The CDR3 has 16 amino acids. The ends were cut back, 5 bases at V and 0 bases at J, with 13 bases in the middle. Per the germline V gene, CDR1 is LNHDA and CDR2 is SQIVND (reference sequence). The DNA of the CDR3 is TGTGCCAGTAGTGACCTCCGACCCGCAACTAATGAAAAACTGTTTTTT. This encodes CASSDLRPATNEKLFF.

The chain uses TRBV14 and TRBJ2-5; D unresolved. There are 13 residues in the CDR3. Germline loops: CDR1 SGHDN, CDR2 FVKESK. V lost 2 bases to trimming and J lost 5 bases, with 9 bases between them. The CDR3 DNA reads TGTGCCAGCAGCCAAAGGGAATCGGAGACCCAGTACTTC. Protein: CASSQRESETQYF.

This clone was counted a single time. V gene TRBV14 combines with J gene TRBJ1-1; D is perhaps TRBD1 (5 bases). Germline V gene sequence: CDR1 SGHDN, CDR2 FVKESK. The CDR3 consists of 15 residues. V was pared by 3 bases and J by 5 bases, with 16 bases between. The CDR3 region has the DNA TGTGCCAGCAGCCAGTACGACAATAGGGGAACTGAAGCTTTCTTT. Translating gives CASSQYDNRGTEAFF.

The CDR3 spells CSASISGGRKTQYF. CDR3 coding DNA: TGCAGTGCTAGTATAAGCGGGGGTCGGAAGACCCAGTACTTC. V gene TRBV20-1 combines with J gene TRBJ2-5, with 8 bases identical to TRBD2. Looked up from germline, CDR1 is DFQATT and CDR2 is SNEGSKA (reference sequence). There are 14 residues in the CDR3. J was trimmed by 6 bases and V by 3 bases; bases with no gene match: 9.

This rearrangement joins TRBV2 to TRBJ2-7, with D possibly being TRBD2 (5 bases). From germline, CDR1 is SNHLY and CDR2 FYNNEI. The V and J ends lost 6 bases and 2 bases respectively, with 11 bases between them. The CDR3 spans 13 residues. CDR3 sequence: CASSLISAYEQYV. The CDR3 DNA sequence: TGTGCCAGCAGCTTGATTAGCGCCTACGAGCAGTACGTC.

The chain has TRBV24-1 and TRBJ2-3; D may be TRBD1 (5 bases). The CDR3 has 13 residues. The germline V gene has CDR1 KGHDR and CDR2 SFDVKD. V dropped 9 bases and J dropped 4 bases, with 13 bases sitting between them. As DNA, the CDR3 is TGTGCCACCGGGGCACTTACCCCAGATACGCAGTATTTT. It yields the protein CATGALTPDTQYF.

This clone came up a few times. CDR3 DNA sequence: TGTGCCAGTAGTATTGGTTGGGCAGGGGTAGGTGGGCCGATCAATCAGCCCCAGCATTTT. This encodes CASSIGWAGVGGPINQPQHF. This chain joins TRBV19 and TRBJ1-5, with D possibly being TRBD1 (6 bases). Germline V gives CDR1 LNHDA, CDR2 SQIVND (reference sequence). Trimming cost V 3 bases and J 3 bases, with 27 bases left between them. The CDR3 loop spans 20 amino acids.

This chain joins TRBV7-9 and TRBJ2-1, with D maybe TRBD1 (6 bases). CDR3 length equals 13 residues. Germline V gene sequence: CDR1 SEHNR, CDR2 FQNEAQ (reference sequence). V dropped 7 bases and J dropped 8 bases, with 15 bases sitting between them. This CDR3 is CASNHRAADEQFF. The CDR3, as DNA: TGTGCCAGCAACCACAGGGCGGCGGATGAGCAGTTCTTC.

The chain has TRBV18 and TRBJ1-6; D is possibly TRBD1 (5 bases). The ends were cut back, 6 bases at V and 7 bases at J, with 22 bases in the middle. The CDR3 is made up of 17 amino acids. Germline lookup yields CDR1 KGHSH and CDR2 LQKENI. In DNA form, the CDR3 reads TGTGCCAGCTCCCACCTTCGGGGGGGGTCGGGGAATTCACCCCTCCACTTT. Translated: CASSHLRGGSGNSPLHF.

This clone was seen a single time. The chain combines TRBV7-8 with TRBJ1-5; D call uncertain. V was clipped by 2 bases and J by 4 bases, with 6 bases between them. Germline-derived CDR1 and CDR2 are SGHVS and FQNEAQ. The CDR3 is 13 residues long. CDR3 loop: CASSLTVNQPQHF. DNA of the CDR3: TGTGCCAGCAGCTTAACAGTAAATCAGCCCCAGCATTTT.

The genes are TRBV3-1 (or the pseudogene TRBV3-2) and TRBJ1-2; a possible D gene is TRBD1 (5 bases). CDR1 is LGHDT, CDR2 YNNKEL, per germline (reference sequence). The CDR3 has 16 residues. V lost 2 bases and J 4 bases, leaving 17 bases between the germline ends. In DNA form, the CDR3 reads TGTGCCAGCAGCCAAACCGCCGAGGGGAGCGGCTATGGCTACACCTTC. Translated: CASSQTAEGSGYGYTF.

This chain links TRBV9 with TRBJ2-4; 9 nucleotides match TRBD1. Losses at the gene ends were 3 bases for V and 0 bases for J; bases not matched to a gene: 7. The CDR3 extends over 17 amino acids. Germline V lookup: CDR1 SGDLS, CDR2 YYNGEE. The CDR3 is CASSAGQGLLAKNIQYF. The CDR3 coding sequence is TGTGCCAGCAGCGCGGGACAGGGCCTTCTAGCCAAAAACATTCAGTACTTC.

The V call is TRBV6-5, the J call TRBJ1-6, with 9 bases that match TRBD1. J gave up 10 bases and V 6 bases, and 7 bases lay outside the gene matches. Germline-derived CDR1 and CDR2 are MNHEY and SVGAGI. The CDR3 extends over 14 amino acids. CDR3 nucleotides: TGTGCCAGCAGGGACACAGGGGGCGAATCACCCCTCCACTTT. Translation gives CASRDTGGESPLHF.

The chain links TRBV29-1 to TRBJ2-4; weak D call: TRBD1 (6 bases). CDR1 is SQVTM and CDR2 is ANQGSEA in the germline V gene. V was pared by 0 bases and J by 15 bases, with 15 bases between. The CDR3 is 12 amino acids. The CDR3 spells CSVEEPPDRRYF. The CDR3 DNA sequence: TGCAGCGTTGAAGAACCCCCAGACAGGCGGTACTTC.

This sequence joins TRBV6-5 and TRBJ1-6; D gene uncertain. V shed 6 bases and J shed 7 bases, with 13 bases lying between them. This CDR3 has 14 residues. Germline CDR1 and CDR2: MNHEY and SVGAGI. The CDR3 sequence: CASRRPRTNSPLHF. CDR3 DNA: TGTGCCAGCAGACGGCCGAGAACGAATTCACCCCTCCACTTT.

The DNA of the CDR3 is TGTGCCAGCAAACAGCAAGAGACCCAGTACTTC. The encoded protein is CASKQQETQYF. This chain uses TRBV2 with TRBJ2-5; no clear D. The CDR3 runs 11 residues. Germline V gene data show CDR1 as SNHLY and CDR2 as FYNNEI. Trimming took off 7 bases at V and 2 bases at J, with 5 bases between the two ends.

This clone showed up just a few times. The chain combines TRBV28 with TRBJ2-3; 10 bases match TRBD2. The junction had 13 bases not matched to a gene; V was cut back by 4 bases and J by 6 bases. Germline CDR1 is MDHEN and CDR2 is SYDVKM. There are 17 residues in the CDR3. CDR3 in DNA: TGTGCCAGCAGTTCTAGAGGGGCTAGCGGGAGAATGGATACGCAGTATTTT. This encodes CASSSRGASGRMDTQYF.

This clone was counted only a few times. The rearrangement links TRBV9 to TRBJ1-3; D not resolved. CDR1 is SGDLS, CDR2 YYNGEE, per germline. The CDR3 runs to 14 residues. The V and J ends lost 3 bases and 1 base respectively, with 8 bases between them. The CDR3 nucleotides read TGTGCCAGCAGCGCCCTACTATCTGGAAACACCATATATTTT. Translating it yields CASSALLSGNTIYF.

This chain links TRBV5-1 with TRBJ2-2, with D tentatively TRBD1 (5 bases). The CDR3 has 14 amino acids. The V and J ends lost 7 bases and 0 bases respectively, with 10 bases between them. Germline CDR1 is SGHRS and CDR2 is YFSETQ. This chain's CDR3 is CASFPTANTGELFF. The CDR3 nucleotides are TGCGCCAGCTTTCCGACAGCGAACACCGGGGAGCTGTTTTTT.

CDR3 in DNA: TGTGCCAGCAGCGCCTCGACAGGGGTACAGCCCCAGCATTTT. It is translated as CASSASTGVQPQHF. The chain recombines TRBV7-8 with TRBJ1-5; 8 bases are a match to TRBD1. Per the germline V gene, CDR1 is SGHVS and CDR2 is FQNEAQ. The CDR3 is 14 amino acids. Trimming at V came to 5 bases and at J to 7 bases, leaving 7 bases not matched to a gene.

CDR3 protein: CASSSGTVNNEKLFF. In DNA form, the CDR3 reads TGTGCCAGCAGTTCCGGGACGGTGAATAATGAAAAACTGTTTTTT. V usage is TRBV6-6 and J usage is TRBJ1-4, with a possible D match to TRBD1 (5 bases). Germline V gene data show CDR1 as MNHNY and CDR2 as SVGAGI (reference sequence). This CDR3 is built from 15 residues. V was cut by 4 bases and J by 4 bases, with 13 bases left in between.